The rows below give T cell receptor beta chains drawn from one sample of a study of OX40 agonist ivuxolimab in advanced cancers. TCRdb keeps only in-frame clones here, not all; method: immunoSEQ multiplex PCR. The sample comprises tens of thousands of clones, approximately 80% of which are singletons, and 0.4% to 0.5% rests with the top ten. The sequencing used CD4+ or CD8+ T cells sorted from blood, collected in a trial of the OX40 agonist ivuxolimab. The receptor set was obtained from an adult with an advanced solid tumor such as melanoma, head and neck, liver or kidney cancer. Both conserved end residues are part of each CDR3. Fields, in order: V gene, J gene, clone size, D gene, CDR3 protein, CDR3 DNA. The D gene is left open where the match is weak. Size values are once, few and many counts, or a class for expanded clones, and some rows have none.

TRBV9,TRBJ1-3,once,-,CASSETGYTGNTIYF,TGTGCCAGCAGCGAGACAGGTTATACTGGAAACACCATATATTTT
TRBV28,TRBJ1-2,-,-,CASSFARGRGYTF,TGTGCCAGCAGTTTTGCCAGAGGGCGCGGCTACACCTTC
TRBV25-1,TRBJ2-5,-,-,CASSVNQETQYF,TGTGCCAGCAGCGTCAACCAAGAGACCCAGTACTTC
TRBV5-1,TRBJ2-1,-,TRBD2,CASSPRTSGSGGANEQFF,TGCGCCAGCAGTCCAAGGACTAGCGGGAGCGGTGGGGCTAATGAGCAGTTCTTC
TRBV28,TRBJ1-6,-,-,CASRDLYNSPLHF,TGTGCCAGCAGGGACCTCTATAATTCACCCCTCCACTTT
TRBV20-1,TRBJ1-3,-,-,CSAKSLYF,TGCAGTGCCAAGTCCCTGTATTTT
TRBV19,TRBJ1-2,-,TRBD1,CASSTPGQGQENGYTF,TGTGCCAGTAGTACCCCCGGACAGGGGCAAGAAAATGGCTACACCTTC
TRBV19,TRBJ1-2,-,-,CASSIDKTRPGYTF,TGTGCCAGTAGTATAGACAAGACCCGGCCCGGCTACACCTTC
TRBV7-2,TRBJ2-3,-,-,CASSKQPTILTSTDTQYF,TGTGCCAGCTCTAAGCAGCCCACGATCTTAACTAGCACAGATACGCAGTATTTT
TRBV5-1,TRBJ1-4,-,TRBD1,CASSLLGQGGEKLFF,TGCGCCAGCAGCTTGTTGGGACAGGGTGGTGAAAAACTGTTTTTT
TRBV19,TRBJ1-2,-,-,CASTVGRSFNYGYTF,TGTGCCAGTACAGTAGGACGGAGCTTTAACTATGGCTACACCTTC
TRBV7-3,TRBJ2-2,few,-,CASSLLPPNTGELFF,TGTGCCAGCAGCTTATTACCCCCGAACACCGGGGAGCTGTTTTTT
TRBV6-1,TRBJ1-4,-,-,CASSEEWKGKLFF,TGTGCCAGCAGTGAAGAGTGGAAGGGAAAACTGTTTTTT
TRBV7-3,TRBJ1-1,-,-,CASKKGRDTEAFF,TGTGCCAGCAAGAAGGGCAGGGACACTGAAGCTTTCTTT
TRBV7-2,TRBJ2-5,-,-,CASSSTEETQYF,TGTGCCAGCAGCTCGACAGAAGAGACCCAGTACTTC
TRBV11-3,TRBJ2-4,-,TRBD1,CASSLGGDRSSIQYF,TGTGCCAGCAGCTTAGGGGGGGACAGGTCAAGCATTCAGTACTTC
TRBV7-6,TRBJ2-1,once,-,CASSSWGRFSMYNEQFF,TGTGCCAGCAGCTCCTGGGGGAGGTTCTCGATGTACAATGAGCAGTTCTTC